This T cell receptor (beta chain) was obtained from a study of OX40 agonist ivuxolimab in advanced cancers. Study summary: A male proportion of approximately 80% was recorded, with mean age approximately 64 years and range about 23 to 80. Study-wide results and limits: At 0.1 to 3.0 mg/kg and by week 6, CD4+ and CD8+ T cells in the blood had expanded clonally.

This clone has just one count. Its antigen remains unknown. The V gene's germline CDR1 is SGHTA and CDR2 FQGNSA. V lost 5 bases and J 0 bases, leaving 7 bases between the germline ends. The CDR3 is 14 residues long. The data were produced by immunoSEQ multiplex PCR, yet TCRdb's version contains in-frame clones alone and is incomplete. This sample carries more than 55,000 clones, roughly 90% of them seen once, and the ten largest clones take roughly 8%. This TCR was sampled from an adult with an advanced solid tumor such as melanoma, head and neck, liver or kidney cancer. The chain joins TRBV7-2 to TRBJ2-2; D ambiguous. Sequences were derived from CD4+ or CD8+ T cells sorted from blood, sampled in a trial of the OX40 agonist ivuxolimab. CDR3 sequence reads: CASSPPANTGELFF. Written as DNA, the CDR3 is TGTGCCAGCAGCCCCCCCGCGAACACCGGGGAGCTGTTTTTT.